Reported below is one T cell receptor beta chain. The CDR3 contains 16 residues. Trimming shortened V by 0 bases and J by 3 bases, and 12 bases separated the two germline ends. CDR1 is MNHNY, CDR2 SVGAGI, per germline (reference sequence). The data belong to a study of OX40 agonist ivuxolimab in advanced cancers. Study as a whole: The diagnoses of dose-escalation patients were hepatocellular carcinoma, melanoma, renal cell or head and neck cancer.

Sequencing used immunoSEQ multiplex PCR; TCRdb keeps in-frame clones, though not all of them. Of 60,000 or so clones listed, approximately 85% were seen once; the top ten hold roughly 10%. The sequence came from an adult with an advanced solid tumor such as melanoma, head and neck, liver or kidney cancer. The V and J genes are TRBV6-6 and TRBJ1-5; possible D gene TRBD1, 5 bases. The sample here was CD4+ or CD8+ T cells sorted from blood, taken in a trial of the OX40 agonist ivuxolimab. CDR3 amino acids: CASSYSTGALNQPQHF. Written as DNA, the CDR3 is TGTGCCAGCAGTTACTCGACTGGGGCCCTCAATCAGCCCCAGCATTTT.